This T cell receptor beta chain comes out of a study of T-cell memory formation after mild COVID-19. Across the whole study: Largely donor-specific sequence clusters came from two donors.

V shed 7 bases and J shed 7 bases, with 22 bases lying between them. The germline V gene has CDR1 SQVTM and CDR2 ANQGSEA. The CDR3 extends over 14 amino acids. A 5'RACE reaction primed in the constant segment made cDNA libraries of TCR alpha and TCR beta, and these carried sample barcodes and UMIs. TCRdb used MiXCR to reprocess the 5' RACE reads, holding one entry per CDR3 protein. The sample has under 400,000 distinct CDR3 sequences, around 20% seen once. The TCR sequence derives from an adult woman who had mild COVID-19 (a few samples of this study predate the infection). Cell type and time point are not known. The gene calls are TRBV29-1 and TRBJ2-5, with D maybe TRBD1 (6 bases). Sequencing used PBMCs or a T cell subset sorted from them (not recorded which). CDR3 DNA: TGCAGCGCCCAAGCCAGGACAGTTCCAGGGACCCAGTACTTC. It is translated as CSAQARTVPGTQYF.